This T cell receptor beta chain is drawn from a study of T cell repertoires in cytomegalovirus infection. Study-level information: Indications of both CMV infection and matching HLA type were provided by public TCR beta signatures. Regarding the study as a whole: Summed frequency of shared TCR beta families picked out CMV carriers who also had the relevant HLA. HLA-C-restricted CMV-specific TCR beta clonotypes prevailed in the ex vivo response.

In regard to this clonotype: Antigen specificity is unknown.

The germline V gene has CDR1 SQVTM and CDR2 ANQGSEA. The CDR3 consists of 13 residues. V was clipped by 7 bases and J by 7 bases, with 16 bases between them. One entry per CDR3 protein, called by TCRdb with MiXCR from the reads. The table has 150,000 to 180,000 distinct CDR3 sequences, roughly a quarter seen once. The rearrangement joins TRBV29-1 to TRBJ2-2; D is unresolved. The sample was PBMCs. The origin of this receptor is a human donor in good health (CMV status not recorded). Some clones in this sample may be carry-over from other donors' samples. The CDR3 coding sequence is TGCAGCGCCTCAATAGGAGTGGACGGGGAGCTGTTTTTT. It codes for CSASIGVDGELFF.